These T cell receptor beta chains were read from a single sample in a study of molecular identifiers for immune sequencing clone quantification. Via MiXCR, TCRdb re-called the PCR reads, giving one row per CDR3 protein. The sample contains around 470,000 distinct CDR3 sequences, 20% to 25% of which appear only once. The sample was naive CD8+ T cells from blood, with Jurkat cell RNA spiked in. Receptors originate from a human donor in good health. Some libraries in this study had Jurkat cell RNA spiked in. The CDR3 runs from the conserved cysteine through the conserved F or W. A D gene is named only where the DNA matches it firmly. Size values are once, few and many counts, or a class for expanded clones, and some rows have none.

TRBV20-1	few	TRBD1	TRBJ2-2	TGCAGTGCTAGTGATCAGGGGGTAACCGGGGAGCTGTTTTTT	CSASDQGVTGELFF
TRBV2	NA	NA	TRBJ2-6	TGTGCCAGCAGGAACCTAGGACGGATTCCTACTGGGGCCAACGTCCTGACTTTC	CASRNLGRIPTGANVLTF
TRBV2	few	NA	TRBJ1-5	TGTGCCAGCAGTGAACGCAGCTTTTATCAGCCCCAGCATTTT	CASSERSFYQPQHF
TRBV6-2/TRBV6-3	many	NA	TRBJ1-1	TGTGCCAGCACCACTGTCGTGGCACCTACTACCGAAGCTTTCTTT	CASTTVVAPTTEAFF
TRBV11-3	few	NA	TRBJ2-5	TGTGCCAGCAGCCCCCGCAGGGATGAGACCCAGTACTTC	CASSPRRDETQYF
TRBV3-1	NA	NA	TRBJ2-2	TGTGCCAGCAGCCGGACAGCAATCCTCACCGGGGAGCTGTTTTTT	CASSRTAILTGELFF
TRBV6-6	many	NA	TRBJ2-7	TGTGCCAGCAGTTTCACCCCGGGACCTTTATACGAGCAGTACTTC	CASSFTPGPLYEQYF
TRBV30	many	NA	TRBJ2-5	TGTGCCTGGAGTTCCAGGGGTTCTGAGACCCAGTACTTC	CAWSSRGSETQYF
TRBV12-3/TRBV12-4	NA	TRBD1	TRBJ2-3	TGTGCCAGCAGTTTGAGGGGGCGGGTAGATACGCAGTATTTT	CASSLRGRVDTQYF
TRBV10-3	few	NA	TRBJ2-7	TGTGCCATCAGGCAAGGGAGCATCTCCTACGAGCAGTACTTC	CAIRQGSISYEQYF
TRBV12-3/TRBV12-4	NA	TRBD1	TRBJ2-5	TGTGCCAGCAGTTTATATAGGCTAGGGACAGCCCAAGAGACCCAGTACTTC	CASSLYRLGTAQETQYF
TRBV1	NA	NA	TRBJ2-7	TGCACCAGCAGCCAAGATTCGGTTCTGGAGCAGTACTTC	CTSSQDSVLEQYF
TRBV9	many	NA	TRBJ2-2	TGTGCCAGCAGTCCGGAGCACACCGGGGAGCTGTTTTTT	CASSPEHTGELFF
TRBV28	few	NA	TRBJ2-7	TGTGCCAGCAGTCACAAATTTGAGACCTACGAGCAGTACTTC	CASSHKFETYEQYF
TRBV5-6	few	NA	TRBJ2-7	TGTGCCAGCAGCTTGGTGGGACTTACCCTGTACGAGCAGTACTTC	CASSLVGLTLYEQYF
TRBV9	many	NA	TRBJ2-5	TGTGCCAGCAGCGTAGCTTACAGCAGCCAAGAGACCCAGTACTTC	CASSVAYSSQETQYF
TRBV6-5	NA	NA	TRBJ2-2	TGTGCCGGCAGTTGGGGGCTAGCTGGCACCGGGGAGCTGTTTTTT	CAGSWGLAGTGELFF
TRBV12-3/TRBV12-4	many	NA	TRBJ2-5	TGTGCCAGCAGTTTATCGCCGGGACAAGGACAAGAGACCCAGTACTTC	CASSLSPGQGQETQYF
TRBV14	few	NA	TRBJ2-7	TGTGCCAGCAGCCAAGGGGTCGGGGGCGAGCAGTACTTC	CASSQGVGGEQYF
TRBV27	many	TRBD2	TRBJ2-3	TGTGCCAGCAGTTCGTCATCTAGCGGCCGCGATACGCAGTATTTT	CASSSSSSGRDTQYF
TRBV12-3/TRBV12-4	many	NA	TRBJ1-1	TGTGCCAGCAGTTTAGGTGATACAGGGCTATGGACTGAAGCTTTCTTT	CASSLGDTGLWTEAFF
TRBV10-3	once	TRBD2	TRBJ2-3	TGTGCCATCAGTGGGGCGGGGGGGCCTCAAGATACGCAGTATTTT	CAISGAGGPQDTQYF
TRBV30	many	NA	TRBJ2-1	TGTGCCTGGAGTTTTAATGAGCAGTTCTTC	CAWSFNEQFF
TRBV6-6	few	TRBD1	TRBJ1-2	TGTGCCAGCCTATCCCAACCAGGGGGTGTTGGCTACACCTTC	CASLSQPGGVGYTF
TRBV2	few	TRBD1	TRBJ1-1	TGTGCCAGCCACCGACAGGGTGTCACTGAAGCTTTCTTT	CASHRQGVTEAFF
TRBV6-2/TRBV6-3	many	TRBD1	TRBJ2-7	TGTGCCAGCAGTCTGGACAGGGACCTACGGGAGCAGTACTTC	CASSLDRDLREQYF
TRBV7-9	many	NA	TRBJ2-2	TGTGCCAGCAGCTTCCTGTTGTACACGACCGGGGAGCTGTTTTTT	CASSFLLYTTGELFF
TRBV28	NA	TRBD1	TRBJ1-5	TGTGCCAGCAGTTTAATGTCAGGGGGCTTGAATCAGCCCCAGCATTTT	CASSLMSGGLNQPQHF
TRBV2	many	NA	TRBJ2-3	TGTGCCAGCAGTGACGGGAGCCAGACGCAGTATTTT	CASSDGSQTQYF
TRBV13	few	TRBD2	TRBJ2-1	TGTGCCAGCAGCGGTCCTAGCGGGGGGGTCTCCTACAATGAGCAGTTCTTC	CASSGPSGGVSYNEQFF
TRBV20-1	many	TRBD2	TRBJ2-3	TGCAGTGCTAGAGAGGGGAGCGGGAGGGCCCCAGATACGCAGTATTTT	CSAREGSGRAPDTQYF
TRBV29-1	many	TRBD2	TRBJ2-1	TGCAGCGTTGAGGGACTAGCGGAATACAATGAGCAGTTCTTC	CSVEGLAEYNEQFF
TRBV30	NA	TRBD1	TRBJ1-5	TGTGCCTGGAGTGTAGGGACAGCTCCCAGCAATCAGCCCCAGCATTTT	CAWSVGTAPSNQPQHF
TRBV3-1	few	TRBD2	TRBJ2-5	TGTGCCAGCAGCCAAGATATTAGCGGGGGGAAGACCCAGTACTTC	CASSQDISGGKTQYF
TRBV4-2	many	NA	TRBJ2-5	TGTGCCAGCAGCCCTTCGGCCACCCGAGAGACCCAGTACTTC	CASSPSATRETQYF
TRBV7-3	many	NA	TRBJ2-3	TGTGCCAGCAGCTTAGGTTCAGGCATAACAGATACGCAGTATTTT	CASSLGSGITDTQYF
TRBV7-9	NA	TRBD2	TRBJ2-2	TGTGCCAGCAGCCCGGGAGGGCCGTACACCGGGGAGCTGTTTTTT	CASSPGGPYTGELFF